A single sample gave rise to the 14 T cell receptor beta chains below, sequenced in a study of PD-L1 blockade in urothelial cancer. Sequenced by immunoSEQ multiplex PCR; TCRdb stores in-frame clones only, minus some. The sample contains about 43,000 clones, 65% to 85% of which appear only once. Time point indicated: pretreatment peripheral blood. Sequences were derived from PBMCs, sampled around atezolizumab (anti-PD-L1) treatment. These receptors all stem from a man in his 60s with urothelial cancer.

The V gene is TRBV5-1, the J gene TRBJ2-1; TRBD1 matches at 11 bases. The CDR3 length is 16 residues. Trimming at V came to 4 bases and at J to 3 bases, leaving 6 bases not matched to a gene. Germline values: CDR1 SGHRS, CDR2 YFSETQ. The CDR3 here is CASSRGTGGNYNEQFF. CDR3 nucleotide sequence: TGCGCCAGCAGCCGAGGGACAGGGGGTAACTACAATGAGCAGTTCTTC. Based on the CDR3 plus reference TRBV5-1 and TRBJ2-1, the full variable domain is KAGVTQTPRYLIKTRGQQVTLSCSPISGHRSVSWYQQTPGQGLQFLFEYFSETQRNKGNFPGRFSGRQFSNSRSEMNVSTLELGDSALYLCASSRGTGGNYNEQFFGPGTRLTVL.

This clone was detected once. The J gene is TRBJ2-7, the V gene TRBV6-4; 8 nucleotides line up with TRBD2. V lost 2 bases and J lost 1; bases outside the gene matches: 7. Germline CDR1 reads MRHNA; CDR2 reads SNTAGT. The CDR3 contains 16 residues. The DNA of the CDR3 is TGTGCCAGCAGTGACCCGGGGGGGGAACGTTCCTACGAGCAGTACTTC. This translates into CASSDPGGERSYEQYF.

The rearrangement joins TRBV6-1 to TRBJ2-7; 8 bases are a match to TRBD1. The CDR3 extends over 13 amino acids. CDR1 and CDR2 (germline): MNHNS, SASEGT. V was clipped by 9 bases and J by 1 base; unmatched bases: 5. CDR3 in DNA: TGTGCCAGTGGACAGGGCCTGTCCTACGAGCAGTACTTC. It is translated as CASGQGLSYEQYF.

The V call is TRBV5-4, the J call TRBJ2-1; 8 nucleotides line up with TRBD2. CDR3 length equals 15 residues. The J segment lost 7 bases and the V segment lost 0 bases, leaving 6 bases of the junction unmatched. In germline, CDR1 is SGHNT, CDR2 YYREEE (reference sequence). The CDR3 DNA reads as TGTGCCAGCAGCTTGGCCCTAGCGGGCGATAATGAGCAGTTCTTC. This translates into CASSLALAGDNEQFF.

This chain joins TRBV27 and TRBJ2-2, with 9 nucleotides matching TRBD2. CDR1 is MNHEY, CDR2 SMNVEV, per germline (reference sequence). J lost 0 bases, V lost 3 bases, and 11 bases had no gene match. The CDR3 has 19 amino acids. The CDR3, as DNA: TGTGCCAGCAGTTTTAGGGTAGCGGGAGCCACTTCGAACACCGGGGAGCTGTTTTTT. It translates to CASSFRVAGATSNTGELFF.

This chain links TRBV30 with TRBJ2-3, with 11 bases lining up with TRBD1. The V gene end was trimmed by 2 bases and the J gene end by 4 bases; junction bases not matched to a gene: 5. The germline CDR1 and CDR2 sequences are GTSNPN and SVGIG (reference sequence). The CDR3 length is 15 residues. The CDR3 loop is CAWSIGTGGADTQYF. CDR3 sequence (DNA): TGTGCCTGGAGTATAGGGACAGGGGGGGCAGATACGCAGTATTTT.

The V and J genes are TRBV4-1 and TRBJ2-3; 8 bases agree with TRBD2. The germline gives CDR1 MGHRA, CDR2 YSYEKL. Trimming removed 8 bases from V and 2 bases from J; junction bases left unmatched: 12. The CDR3 loop spans 16 amino acids. The CDR3 region has the DNA TGCGCCAGCCGGGCGGTGGGGCGGGGGGACACAGATACGCAGTATTTT. It encodes CASRAVGRGDTDTQYF.

The chain couples TRBV18 to TRBJ2-7; 10 bases are a match to TRBD1. Germline-derived CDR1 and CDR2 are KGHSH and LQKENI. The CDR3 length is 14 residues. Trimming at V came to 3 bases and at J to 2 bases, leaving 1 base not matched to a gene. The CDR3 DNA reads as TGTGCCAGCTCACCGGGACAGGGGACCTACGAGCAGTACTTC. This sequence encodes CASSPGQGTYEQYF.

This clone was detected only a few times. The chain recombines TRBV2 with TRBJ2-7; the D gene is possibly TRBD1 (7 bases). There are 13 residues in the CDR3. Trimming took 4 bases from V and 3 from J, leaving 10 bases between them. Germline assignment: CDR1 SNHLY and CDR2 FYNNEI. This CDR3 reads CASSGQGGYEQYF. Here the CDR3 DNA reads TGTGCCAGCAGTGGACAGGGAGGCTACGAGCAGTACTTC.

The chain links TRBV5-1 to TRBJ2-1, with D perhaps TRBD1 (6 bases). The germline V and J ends were trimmed by 0 bases and 1 base, with 8 bases remaining between them. The germline V gene encodes CDR1 SGHRS and CDR2 YFSETQ. The CDR3 extends over 15 amino acids. The CDR3 is CASSLAQGSYNEQFF. As DNA, the CDR3 is TGCGCCAGCAGCTTGGCTCAGGGGTCCTACAATGAGCAGTTCTTC.

The V and J genes are TRBV7-2 and TRBJ2-1, with 7 bases lining up with TRBD1. CDR1 and CDR2 from the germline V gene are SGHTA and FQGNSA. V lost 5 bases to trimming and J lost 7 bases; unmatched junction nucleotides: 8. CDR3 length: 14 amino acids. The CDR3 spells CASSGDRALNEQFF. CDR3 in DNA: TGTGCCAGCAGCGGGGACAGAGCCCTGAATGAGCAGTTCTTC.

This clone was observed a few times. This chain links TRBV21-1 with TRBJ1-5; TRBD1 is the table's D call and was not checked against the DNA. TRBV21-1 is a pseudogene segment. The CDR3 totals 16 residues. This CDR3 is CASSKAGQGSGQPQHF. The CDR3 DNA sequence: TGTGCCAGCAGCAAAGCTGGACAGGGTAGCGGTCAGCCCCAGCATTTT.

The chain joins TRBV6-5 to TRBJ2-2; D remains unclear. The germline gives CDR1 MNHEY, CDR2 SVGAGI. The V and J ends lost 0 bases and 6 bases respectively, with 8 bases between them. There are 14 residues in the CDR3. The CDR3 region has the DNA TGTGCCAGCAGTTACTCGACATCTCCCGGGGAGCTGTTTTTT. It is translated as CASSYSTSPGELFF.

The chain couples TRBV30 to TRBJ2-5; 8 bases are shared with TRBD2. Germline-derived CDR1 and CDR2 are GTSNPN and SVGIG (reference sequence). With 4 bases clipped from V and 5 bases from J, the junction kept 6 bases outside the gene matches. CDR3 size: 13 residues. The chain's CDR3 is CAWIYSSGETQYF. In DNA, the CDR3 is TGTGCCTGGATATATTCTAGCGGGGAGACCCAGTACTTC.